The 27 T cell receptor beta chains presented below share a single source sample, sequenced in a study of CD8 T cells in ankylosing spondylitis. General study points: In ankylosing spondylitis blood, a motif of eight highly homologous TCR beta variants appeared characteristic.

These TCRs' antigens remain unknown. TCRdb fed the 5' RACE reads into MiXCR, producing one record per CDR3 protein. The profile covers about 840,000 distinct CDR3 sequences, with roughly 12% appearing a single time and approximately 0.51% taken by the ten largest. The specimen was blood, either unsorted or a sorted T cell fraction (not recorded which). These receptors were collected from a male donor with ankylosing spondylitis.

This clonotype came up many times. This chain joins TRBV20-1 and TRBJ1-2; the match to TRBD1 covers 8 bases. This CDR3 comprises 16 residues. Germline V gene sequence: CDR1 DFQATT, CDR2 SNEGSKA (reference sequence). With 5 bases clipped from V and 7 bases from J, the junction kept 18 bases outside the gene matches. CDR3 protein: CSALTNGQGRMGGYTF. CDR3 nucleotides: TGCAGTGCTTTGACCAACGGACAGGGAAGAATGGGTGGCTACACCTTC.

V is TRBV20-1 and J is TRBJ2-3, with 9 nucleotides matching TRBD2. This CDR3 contains 15 residues. The V gene's germline CDR1 is DFQATT and CDR2 SNEGSKA (reference sequence). The V gene end was trimmed by 3 bases and the J gene end by 0 bases; junction bases not matched to a gene: 4. The CDR3 DNA follows: TGCAGTGCTAGCCCCACTAGCGGGAGCACAGATACGCAGTATTTT. The encoded protein is CSASPTSGSTDTQYF.

This sequence joins TRBV7-9 and TRBJ2-4, with D maybe TRBD2 (5 bases). The CDR3 runs to 15 residues. The ends were cut back, 2 bases at V and 5 bases at J, with 13 bases in the middle. In germline, CDR1 is SEHNR, CDR2 FQNEAQ (reference sequence). The CDR3: CASSLRGSRENIQYF. The DNA for the CDR3 is TGTGCCAGCAGCTTACGGGGTAGTCGGGAAAACATTCAGTACTTC. The full variable domain, in which reference TRBV7-9 and TRBJ2-4 provide the parts outside the CDR3, is DTGVSQNPRHKITKRGQNVTFRCDPISEHNRLYWYRQTLGQGPEFLTYFQNEAQLEKSRLLSDRFSAERPKGSFSTLEIQRTEQGDSAMYLCASSLRGSRENIQYFGAGTRLSVL.

The chain has TRBV20-1 and TRBJ2-7; 9 bases agree with TRBD1. CDR1 and CDR2 from the germline V gene are DFQATT and SNEGSKA (reference sequence). The V gene end was trimmed by 5 bases and the J gene end by 5 bases; junction bases not matched to a gene: 4. The CDR3 is 12 amino acids. The CDR3 DNA is TGCAGTGCTCCGGACAGGGGCGACGAGCAGTACTTC. Encoded protein: CSAPDRGDEQYF.

The chain recombines TRBV10-3 with TRBJ2-2, with TRBD1 identical over 10 bases. V dropped 7 bases and J dropped 7; count of bases not matched to a gene: 9. CDR1 is ENHRY and CDR2 is SYGVKD in the germline V gene. The CDR3 runs to 15 residues. CDR3 in amino acids: CAIKTGTGVVGELFF. CDR3 coding DNA: TGTGCCATCAAAACCGGGACAGGGGTTGTCGGGGAGCTGTTTTTT.

Many counts were recorded for this clonotype. The chain links TRBV20-1 to TRBJ2-4, with 8 nucleotides matching TRBD1. V lost 2 bases to trimming and J lost 6 bases; unmatched junction nucleotides: 9. The germline gives CDR1 DFQATT, CDR2 SNEGSKA (reference sequence). This CDR3 spans 15 amino acids. The CDR3 loop is CSARPLDRGRNIQYF. The CDR3 DNA sequence: TGCAGTGCTAGACCTTTAGACAGGGGACGAAACATTCAGTACTTC.

V is TRBV4-2 and J is TRBJ2-2; unclear D gene. Trimming shortened V by 0 bases and J by 6 bases, and 8 bases separated the two germline ends. The germline V gene encodes CDR1 LGHNA and CDR2 YNFKEQ. This CDR3 comprises 14 residues. CDR3: CASSQDGVAGELFF. The DNA of the CDR3 is TGTGCCAGCAGCCAAGACGGAGTGGCCGGGGAGCTGTTTTTT.

The chain carries TRBV5-1 and TRBJ2-5; TRBD1 is a possible D gene (6 bases). Germline values: CDR1 SGHRS, CDR2 YFSETQ. The CDR3 is 15 amino acids. The V and J ends lost 4 bases and 9 bases respectively, with 22 bases between them. The CDR3 DNA sequence: TGCGCCAGCAGCGGAGGACAGTTTCCTCCAGTGGCCCAGTACTTC. Translating it yields CASSGGQFPPVAQYF.

The rearrangement uses TRBV2 and TRBJ1-1; a possible D gene is TRBD1 (6 bases). The CDR3 loop spans 14 amino acids. The V gene lost 8 bases and the J gene lost 6 bases, with 19 bases spanning the gap. Germline loops: CDR1 SNHLY, CDR2 FYNNEI. The CDR3 loop reads CASAVVGGVAEAFF. CDR3 coding DNA: TGTGCCAGCGCCGTTGTGGGGGGCGTCGCTGAAGCTTTCTTT.

CDR3 nucleotides: TGTGCCAGCAGCTTTGGGACTAGCGGGTCTTTGGACACCGGGGAGCTGTTTTTT. Translation: CASSFGTSGSLDTGELFF. V and J are TRBV7-6 and TRBJ2-2; 12 bases are a match to TRBD2. Trimming cost V 3 bases and J 3 bases; bases outside gene matches: 8. This CDR3 has 18 amino acids. CDR1 SGHVS and CDR2 FNYEAQ come from the germline V gene.

The chain carries TRBV7-2 and TRBJ2-7; D is perhaps TRBD2 (5 bases). V lost 3 bases and J lost 0, with 12 bases in between. Germline V gene lookup returns CDR1 SGHTA and CDR2 FQGNSA. The CDR3 totals 15 residues. The CDR3 spells CASSLRGLASYEQYF. In DNA form, the CDR3 reads TGTGCCAGCAGCTTGCGAGGGCTTGCCTCCTACGAGCAGTACTTC.

The chain employs TRBV7-2 and TRBJ1-1, with a tentative D call TRBD1 (5 bases). The CDR3 length is 14 residues. CDR1 and CDR2 from the germline V gene are SGHTA and FQGNSA. V lost 0 bases, J lost 3 bases, and 8 bases lay in between. CDR3 bases: TGTGCCAGCAGCTTAGCAGGGGTCTACACTGAAGCTTTCTTT. This sequence encodes CASSLAGVYTEAFF.

The chain carries TRBV12-3 or TRBV12-4 and TRBJ2-2; tentatively, D is TRBD2 (5 bases). V was pared by 7 bases and J by 5 bases, with 11 bases between. The CDR3 contains 13 residues. The CDR3 region has the DNA TGTGCCAGCACCCCAAGGACTACCGGGGAGCTGTTTTTT. This translates into CASTPRTTGELFF.

The genes are TRBV7-2 and TRBJ1-1; the match to TRBD1 covers 9 bases. V was clipped by 6 bases and J by 5 bases; unmatched bases: 7. CDR1 is SGHTA, CDR2 FQGNSA, per germline. This CDR3 has 14 residues. CDR3 amino acids: CASSRDREVTEAFF. In DNA form, the CDR3 reads TGTGCCAGCAGTCGGGACAGGGAGGTGACTGAAGCTTTCTTT.

The rearrangement uses TRBV6-2 or TRBV6-3 and TRBJ1-2; TRBD1 agrees at 8 bases. The CDR3 runs 14 residues. V lost 6 bases to trimming and J lost 4 bases; unmatched junction nucleotides: 7. CDR1 is MNHEY and CDR2 is SVGEGT in the germline V gene. CDR3: CASRPGTGAYGYTF. As DNA, the CDR3 is TGTGCCAGCAGACCCGGGACAGGAGCCTATGGCTACACCTTC.

The chain employs TRBV5-5 and TRBJ1-6; maybe TRBD1 (5 bases). V dropped 1 base and J dropped 0 bases, with 8 bases sitting between them. Per germline, CDR1 SGHKS and CDR2 YYEKEE (reference sequence). The CDR3 is 16 residues long. In DNA form, the CDR3 reads TGTGCCAGCAGCTTGACAGACAGCTCCTATAATTCACCCCTCCACTTT. Its translation is CASSLTDSSYNSPLHF.

This clonotype was counted a few times. V gene TRBV19 combines with J gene TRBJ2-1; unclear D gene. The V gene lost 7 bases and the J gene lost 3 bases, with 16 bases spanning the gap. Germline CDR1 is LNHDA and CDR2 is SQIVND (reference sequence). The CDR3 has 15 amino acids. The CDR3 protein is CASTKYLSSYNEQFF. CDR3 DNA: TGTGCCAGTACTAAGTACCTCTCCAGCTACAATGAGCAGTTCTTC. The full variable domain, rest sourced from reference TRBV19 and TRBJ2-1, is DGGITQSPKYLFRKEGQNVTLSCEQNLNHDAMYWYRQDPGQGLRLIYYSQIVNDFQKGDIAEGYSVSREKKESFPLTVTSAQKNPTAFYLCASTKYLSSYNEQFFGPGTRLTVL.

Of note for this clonotype: A much larger clonotype is one base distant, so this may be a read error. V usage is TRBV29-1 and J usage is TRBJ2-7; D tentatively fits TRBD1 or TRBD2 (5 bases each). In germline, CDR1 is SQVTM, CDR2 ANQGSEA. The CDR3 runs 15 residues. V was shortened by 6 bases and J by 6 bases, with 24 bases between the two germline ends. As DNA, the CDR3 is TGCAGCGTCCTCCACCGAGGGTCCTCCAGGGTCGAGCAGTACTTC. The encoded protein is CSVLHRGSSRVEQYF.

This clonotype has just a few counts. The CDR3 spells CASSPPGREKLFF. For the CDR3, the DNA is TGTGCCAGCAGCCCACCCGGTCGGGAAAAACTGTTTTTT. The chain joins TRBV7-9 to TRBJ1-4; no clear D. Per germline, CDR1 SEHNR and CDR2 FQNEAQ (reference sequence). The V end was cut by 5 bases, the J end by 8 bases, with 12 bases between. The CDR3 is 13 residues long.

The J gene is TRBJ2-1, the V gene TRBV20-1; the match to TRBD1 covers 7 bases. The CDR3 loop spans 13 amino acids. Germline V gives CDR1 DFQATT, CDR2 SNEGSKA (reference sequence). V lost 6 bases, J lost 3 bases, and 5 bases stayed unmatched. CDR3 region: CSAAGTVYNEQFF. The CDR3 nucleotides read TGCAGTGCAGCCGGGACAGTCTACAATGAGCAGTTCTTC.

The table lists this clonotype with a few counts. The chain combines TRBV5-6 with TRBJ2-5; the D gene is possibly TRBD1 (5 bases). Trimming stripped 7 bases from V and 1 base from J, with 11 bases between. The germline CDR1 and CDR2 sequences are SGHDT and YYEEEE. CDR3 length equals 13 residues. Here the CDR3 reads CASAGLLQETQYF. In nucleotides, the CDR3 is TGTGCCAGCGCAGGGTTACTCCAAGAGACCCAGTACTTC.

The chain combines TRBV7-2 with TRBJ2-3; D possibly matches TRBD1 or TRBD2 (5 bases each). The CDR3 consists of 12 residues. Looked up from germline, CDR1 is SGHTA and CDR2 is FQGNSA. Trimming removed 1 base from V and 10 bases from J, with 9 bases in between. The CDR3 loop reads CASSLERGAQYF. CDR3 nucleotide sequence: TGTGCCAGCAGCTTAGAAAGAGGGGCGCAGTATTTT.

This clonotype was counted a few times. The V and J genes are TRBV6-5 and TRBJ2-7, with TRBD2 matching 8 bases. The CDR3 is 14 amino acids. Germline V gene data show CDR1 as MNHEY and CDR2 as SVGAGI. The trim removed 4 bases at V and 6 bases at J, leaving 8 bases unmatched. The CDR3 region is CASSSREAWREQYF. The CDR3, as DNA: TGTGCCAGCAGTTCGCGGGAGGCCTGGCGCGAGCAGTACTTC.

This clonotype was detected ten times or more. The chain has TRBV20-1 and TRBJ1-2, with TRBD1 matching over 9 bases. This CDR3 has 16 residues. Germline V gene lookup returns CDR1 DFQATT and CDR2 SNEGSKA (reference sequence). Trimming cost V 4 bases and J 2 bases; bases outside gene matches: 11. This CDR3 reads CSANRATGGANYGYTF. CDR3 coding DNA: TGCAGTGCTAACAGGGCAACAGGGGGCGCGAACTATGGCTACACCTTC.

The chain couples TRBV25-1 to TRBJ2-5, with a tentative D call TRBD1 (6 bases). The CDR3 covers 12 residues. V was trimmed by 2 bases and J by 11 bases, leaving 12 bases between them. The germline V gene has CDR1 MGHDK and CDR2 SYGVNS. The CDR3 here is CASSETGWGQYF. In nucleotides, the CDR3 is TGTGCCAGCAGTGAAACAGGGTGGGGACAGTACTTC.

This clonotype has ten or more counts. V gene TRBV21-1 combines with J gene TRBJ2-1; the table's TRBD1 call for D was not verified on the DNA. TRBV21-1 counts as a pseudogene. The CDR3 length is 16 residues. The CDR3 coding sequence is TGTGCCAGCAGCAAACGGGACAGGGGGCCCGGCAATGAGCAGTTCTTC. This sequence encodes CASSKRDRGPGNEQFF.

In its sample, this clonotype was seen a few times. The chain couples TRBV28 to TRBJ2-7; D call uncertain. Germline lookup yields CDR1 MDHEN and CDR2 SYDVKM. V lost 2 bases and J lost 5, with 4 bases in between. The CDR3 sequence is 11 residues long. The CDR3 DNA reads TGTGCCAGCAGTTTAATTCACGAGCAGTACTTC. Residues: CASSLIHEQYF.